This T cell receptor beta chain was identified during a study of blood T cell repertoires in COVID-19. Study-wide context: Researchers got acute and convalescent COVID-19 samples from the United States, Italy and Spain. In each case, the material was cDNA or gDNA derived from T cells, B-cell-depleted T cells, or PBMCs.

The V and J ends lost 4 bases and 2 bases, in that order; junction bases with no gene match: 6. CDR3 size: 15 residues. The V gene's germline CDR1 is KGHDR and CDR2 SFDVKD. Per the authors' pipeline: Researchers report that nucleated cell counts were estimated from reference gene primer amplification. TCRdb's table, derived via immunoSEQ multiplex PCR, lists solely in-frame clones and lacks some. V and J calls and clone size are given by that table; D and trimming were obtained from the DNA. The data show a few hundred thousand clones, 70% to 90% seen once. The chain couples TRBV24-1 to TRBJ2-5; 7 bases are shared with TRBD1. Sequenced material: peripheral blood. The TCR sequence derives from a human donor in a cohort sampled during active COVID-19. DNA for the CDR3: TGTGCCACCAGTGACCGAGGGACAGTGCAAGAGACCCAGTACTTC. It encodes CATSDRGTVQETQYF.